The 20 T cell receptor beta chains below all came from one sample that was sequenced in a study of blood T cells in healthy people across ages. PCR was performed a second time for about 7 to 11 cycles using a sample-barcoded 5' primer and a J-beta primer mix. TCRdb analysed the 5' RACE reads with MiXCR anew, one entry per CDR3 protein. Here the sample spans approximately 780,000 distinct CDR3 sequences, under 30% being singletons. The data were also submitted as part of a second study, on T cells of mothers and their children.

The sample taken for sequencing was blood. All receptors derive from a boy between 10 and 17 years old in good health.

The CDR3 protein is CAWSVKVWNEQYF. The CDR3 coding sequence is TGTGCCTGGAGTGTGAAGGTCTGGAACGAGCAGTACTTC. The V call is TRBV30, the J call TRBJ2-7; D is ambiguous. The CDR3 has 13 residues. V lost 0 bases to trimming and J lost 5 bases, with 11 bases between them. From germline, CDR1 is GTSNPN and CDR2 SVGIG (reference sequence).

This clonotype came up a few times. This rearrangement joins TRBV5-4 to TRBJ1-2; TRBD1 matches 9 bases. The germline CDR1 and CDR2 sequences are SGHNT and YYREEE (reference sequence). V lost 1 base, J lost 6 bases, and 7 bases stayed unmatched. This CDR3 has 15 residues. Written as DNA, the CDR3 is TGTGCCAGCAGCTTGAAGGACAGGGGCGGAGATGGCTACACCTTC. Amino acid sequence: CASSLKDRGGDGYTF.

This clonotype was observed at least ten times. The J gene is TRBJ1-2, the V gene TRBV2, with D maybe TRBD1 (5 bases). Trimming pared 6 bases from V and 7 bases from J, leaving 24 bases between. From germline, CDR1 is SNHLY and CDR2 FYNNEI. The CDR3 runs to 16 residues. This CDR3 is CASSAQPARAVGGYTF. DNA for the CDR3: TGTGCCAGCAGCGCTCAGCCCGCCAGGGCGGTAGGTGGCTACACCTTC. The whole variable domain, remainder taken from reference TRBV2 and TRBJ1-2, is EPEVTQTPSHQVTQMGQEVILRCVPISNHLYFYWYRQILGQKVEFLVSFYNNEISEKSEIFDDQFSVERPDGSNFTLKIRSTKLEDSAMYFCASSAQPARAVGGYTFGSGTRLTVV.

This clonotype occurred once. The chain has TRBV20-1 and TRBJ2-7, with D possibly matching TRBD1 (7 bases). Trimming left V 6 bases short and J 2 bases short, with 20 bases between. Looked up from germline, CDR1 is DFQATT and CDR2 is SNEGSKA (reference sequence). The length of the CDR3 is 15 residues. The CDR3 is CSARRRDSSTYEQYF. The CDR3 DNA reads as TGCAGTGCGCGTAGGAGGGACAGTTCGACCTACGAGCAGTACTTC.

This clonotype was observed a handful of times. In this CDR3 the conserved last residue, phenylalanine or tryptophan, is missing, so a read error is likely. CDR3 protein: CASSYSGGTSYEQYL. The CDR3 region has the DNA TGTGCCAGCAGTTACTCTGGGGGTACCTCCTACGAGCAGTACCTC. This chain links TRBV6-5 with TRBJ2-7, with D possibly being TRBD1 or TRBD2 (5 bases each). V was trimmed by 0 bases and J by 0 bases, leaving 9 bases between them. This CDR3 is built from 15 residues. CDR1 and CDR2 from the germline V gene are MNHEY and SVGAGI.

This clonotype was picked up a small number of times. The gene calls are TRBV7-2 and TRBJ2-5; D ambiguous. The CDR3 totals 13 residues. V was cut by 1 base and J by 8 bases, with 11 bases left in between. Germline V gives CDR1 SGHTA, CDR2 FQGNSA. The CDR3, as DNA: TGTGCCAGCAGCTTAGGGTCGGATTCTACCCAGTACTTC. Translation gives CASSLGSDSTQYF.

The V gene is TRBV12-3 or TRBV12-4, the J gene TRBJ2-2; tentative D call: TRBD1 (6 bases). This CDR3 has 17 residues. V shed 7 bases and J shed 0 bases, with 18 bases lying between them. CDR3 sequence: CASTVAGVSSNTGELFF. CDR3 DNA sequence: TGTGCCAGCACCGTTGCAGGGGTCAGTTCGAACACCGGGGAGCTGTTTTTT.

V usage is TRBV7-2 and J usage is TRBJ2-4; a weak D match, TRBD1 (7 bases). Germline-derived CDR1 and CDR2 are SGHTA and FQGNSA. The CDR3 loop spans 14 amino acids. Between the trimmed V and J ends, which lost 5 bases and 9 bases, there was a span of 17 bases. DNA of the CDR3: TGTGCCAGCAGCGGAGGGACAGCACAGGGCATTCAGTACTTC. Translated, it gives CASSGGTAQGIQYF.

The rearrangement uses TRBV10-2 and TRBJ2-5; TRBD1 matches at 10 bases. The length of the CDR3 is 14 residues. The germline V gene encodes CDR1 WSHSY and CDR2 SAAADI. Germline trimming cut 10 bases from V and 5 bases from J; bases unmatched to any gene: 10. The CDR3 nucleotides are TGCGCCACTCAGGACAGGGGGGGACGGGAGACCCAGTACTTC. This translates into CATQDRGGRETQYF.

This chain joins TRBV6-6 and TRBJ1-2; D is unclear. Trimming shortened V by 0 bases and J by 5 bases, and 7 bases separated the two germline ends. This CDR3 comprises 13 residues. From germline, CDR1 is MNHNY and CDR2 SVGAGI (reference sequence). This CDR3 reads CASSYSEGYGYTF. CDR3 DNA sequence: TGTGCCAGCAGTTACTCTGAAGGGTATGGCTACACCTTC.

The genes are TRBV7-2 and TRBJ2-3; TRBD2 aligns across 9 bases. The CDR3 extends over 16 amino acids. Germline V gene sequence: CDR1 SGHTA, CDR2 FQGNSA. V was clipped by 5 bases and J by 8 bases; unmatched bases: 14. CDR3 sequence reads: CASSPGASGTIGTQYF. In DNA, the CDR3 is TGTGCCAGCAGCCCAGGGGCTAGCGGGACCATTGGTACGCAGTATTTT.

The table lists this clonotype with a few counts. The chain carries TRBV12-3 or TRBV12-4 and TRBJ1-1; D is perhaps TRBD1 (6 bases). The CDR3 spans 14 residues. With 2 bases removed from V and 4 bases from J, the gap between germline ends came to 11 bases. CDR3 sequence (DNA): TGTGCCAGCAGTTTAAACAGGGTGGGCACTGAAGCTTTCTTT. Its translation: CASSLNRVGTEAFF.

This clonotype was observed a handful of times. The rearrangement links TRBV2 to TRBJ2-2, with D possibly being TRBD1 (7 bases). Germline loops: CDR1 SNHLY, CDR2 FYNNEI. The CDR3 length is 15 residues. The V and J ends lost 3 bases and 5 bases respectively, with 13 bases between them. As DNA, the CDR3 is TGTGCCAGCAGTGAGGAGGGGGCGGTAACCGGGGAGCTGTTTTTT. It specifies CASSEEGAVTGELFF.

A few counts support this clonotype. The chain employs TRBV20-1 and TRBJ2-3; D tentatively reads TRBD1 or TRBD2 (8 bases each). Per germline, CDR1 DFQATT and CDR2 SNEGSKA (reference sequence). V shed 5 bases and J shed 0 bases, with 15 bases lying between them. The CDR3 spans 15 residues. Here the CDR3 DNA reads TGCAGTGCTCAGGGGGCGGGGGGTAGCACAGATACGCAGTATTTT. Encoded protein: CSAQGAGGSTDTQYF.

V and J are TRBV15 and TRBJ2-1; D may be TRBD2 (5 bases). Germline V gives CDR1 LNHNV, CDR2 YYDKDF (reference sequence). The V and J ends lost 4 bases and 8 bases respectively, with 12 bases between them. This CDR3 contains 13 residues. The CDR3 here is CATSTPRRHEQFF. The CDR3 DNA follows: TGTGCCACCAGCACCCCCCGGAGGCATGAGCAGTTCTTC.

This clonotype was picked up a small number of times. The rearrangement links TRBV10-3 to TRBJ1-1, with D possibly being TRBD1 (6 bases). V lost 6 bases, J lost 1 base, and 12 bases lay in between. This CDR3 contains 14 residues. Germline-derived CDR1 and CDR2 are ENHRY and SYGVKD. Written as DNA, the CDR3 is TGTGCCATCAGCCCGGGACAACAGAACACTGAAGCTTTCTTT. Translated: CAISPGQQNTEAFF.

V gene TRBV14 combines with J gene TRBJ2-5, with D unresolved. The end of the DNA is better explained by TRBJ2-7, so the J call may be wrong. This CDR3 region has 15 residues. CDR1 is SGHDN and CDR2 is FVKESK in the germline V gene. This CDR3 reads CASSQETGWSVEQYF. For the CDR3, the DNA is TGTGCCAGCAGCCAAGAAACCGGGTGGTCCGTCGAGCAGTACTTC.

This clonotype was seen a handful of times. The chain employs TRBV29-1 and TRBJ2-7; no definite D call. V shed 6 bases and J shed 2 bases, with 17 bases lying between them. Per the germline V gene, CDR1 is SQVTM and CDR2 is ANQGSEA. The CDR3 extends over 14 amino acids. DNA for the CDR3: TGCAGCGTCCTTACTGGATCGATCGCCTACGAGCAGTACTTC. Translated: CSVLTGSIAYEQYF.

This rearrangement joins TRBV3-1 to TRBJ2-1; D is possibly TRBD1 (6 bases). V lost 0 bases, J lost 5 bases, and 11 bases lay in between. The CDR3 loop spans 15 amino acids. Germline V gene sequence: CDR1 LGHDT, CDR2 YNNKEL (reference sequence). This CDR3 is CASSQDRTANNEQFF. DNA for the CDR3: TGTGCCAGCAGCCAAGATCGGACAGCCAACAATGAGCAGTTCTTC.

The J gene is TRBJ2-7, the V gene TRBV6-6; 7 nucleotides line up with TRBD1. The CDR3 runs to 12 residues. Trimming removed 5 bases from V and 6 bases from J; junction bases left unmatched: 4. CDR1 and CDR2 (germline): MNHNY, SVGAGI (reference sequence). CDR3 in amino acids: CASSQTGIEQYV. CDR3 in DNA: TGTGCCAGCAGTCAGACAGGGATCGAGCAGTACGTC.